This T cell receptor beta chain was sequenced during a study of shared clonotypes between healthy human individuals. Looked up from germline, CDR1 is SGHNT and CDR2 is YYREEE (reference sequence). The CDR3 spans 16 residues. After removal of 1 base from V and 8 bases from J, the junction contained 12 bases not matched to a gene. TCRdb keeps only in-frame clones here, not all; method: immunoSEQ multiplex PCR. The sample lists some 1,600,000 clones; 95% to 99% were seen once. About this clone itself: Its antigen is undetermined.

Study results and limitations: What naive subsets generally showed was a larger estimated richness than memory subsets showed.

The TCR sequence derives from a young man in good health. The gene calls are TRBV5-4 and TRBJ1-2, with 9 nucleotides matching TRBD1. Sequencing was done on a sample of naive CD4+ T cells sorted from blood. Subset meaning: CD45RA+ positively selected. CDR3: CASSLFGGGQGGGYTF. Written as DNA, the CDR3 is TGTGCCAGCAGCTTGTTCGGGGGGGGACAGGGCGGCGGCTACACCTTC.